This T cell receptor (beta chain) originates from a study of blood T cell repertoires in COVID-19. On the study more broadly: Samples came from the United States, Italy and Spain, spanning acute and convalescent COVID-19. Nucleic acid was either cDNA or gDNA, and it came from T cells, B-cell-depleted T cells, or PBMCs.

The CDR3 covers 15 residues. Looked up from germline, CDR1 is SNHLY and CDR2 is FYNNEI. The V end was cut by 1 base, the J end by 4 bases, with 13 bases between. Original handling: Estimates of nucleated cell counts were drawn from the amplification of reference gene primers. The assay was immunoSEQ multiplex PCR, and TCRdb's table has in-frame clones only and misses some. Clone size and the V and J calls come from that table; the DNA yielded D and trimming. The profile covers about 370,000 clones, with 90% appearing a single time and roughly 6.8% taken by the ten largest. Sequencing was performed on peripheral blood. The J gene is TRBJ1-2, the V gene TRBV2; D is possibly TRBD1 (6 bases). The clonotype was recovered from a man between 18 and 35 years old with active or convalescent COVID-19. The CDR3 is CASSEDYRAGYGYTF. DNA for the CDR3: TGTGCCAGCAGTGAAGATTACAGGGCGGGCTATGGCTACACCTTC.